This T cell receptor (beta chain) was captured in a study of blood T cell repertoires in COVID-19. About the research overall: Some COVID-19 samples were acute and others convalescent; all came from the United States, Italy and Spain. T cells, B-cell-depleted T cells, or PBMCs provided the cDNA or gDNA that served as material.

Study processing details: Estimation of nucleated cell counts relied on the amplification of reference gene primers. The data were produced by immunoSEQ multiplex PCR, yet TCRdb's version contains in-frame clones alone and is incomplete. The DNA was the basis for D and trimming; V, J and clone size are from that table. The sample holds roughly 29,000 clones, 84% seen once. By frequency in the sample, this clone is medium-sized (0.01 to 0.1%). From germline, CDR1 is MNHNS and CDR2 SASEGT. The CDR3 contains 16 residues. The ends lost 4 bases at V and 7 bases at J; junction bases unmatched: 11. This chain joins TRBV6-1 and TRBJ1-5; 9 nucleotides match TRBD1. The specimen was peripheral blood. The sequence was obtained from a man older than 75 with active COVID-19. The CDR3 sequence: CASSVLPGQGEQPQHF. Written as DNA, the CDR3 is TGTGCCAGCAGTGTTCTTCCGGGACAGGGCGAACAGCCCCAGCATTTT.